A single sample is the source of the 30 T cell receptor beta chains below, sequenced in a study of cytomegalovirus exposure and HLA in healthy donors. Both 60 Vbeta primers and 13 Jbeta primers went into the PCR. Some clones are missing from TCRdb's copy, which holds only in-frame ones; the method was immunoSEQ multiplex PCR. The data contain some 51,000 clones, over 55% of them singletons. The material sequenced was PBMCs. Receptors originate from a man aged 40-50 years in good health and CMV-seropositive.

The J gene is TRBJ2-7, the V gene TRBV30, with TRBD2 matching over 8 bases. Germline V gene sequence: CDR1 GTSNPN, CDR2 SVGIG (reference sequence). V dropped 1 base and J dropped 4; count of bases not matched to a gene: 3. The CDR3 sequence is 13 residues long. The CDR3 is CAWSGSGGYEQYF. Written as DNA, the CDR3 is TGTGCCTGGAGTGGGAGCGGGGGTTACGAGCAGTACTTC.

This clone was seen only a few times. The chain employs TRBV7-8 and TRBJ1-1; no firm D call. CDR1 and CDR2 from the germline V gene are SGHVS and FQNEAQ. The CDR3 is 16 amino acids. The V end was cut by 6 bases, the J end by 5 bases, with 22 bases between. The CDR3 is CASRPRFIRGGTEAFF. CDR3 coding DNA: TGTGCCAGCAGACCTAGGTTCATACGTGGAGGTACTGAAGCTTTCTTT.

The gene calls are TRBV30 and TRBJ1-2, with 8 bases matching TRBD1. Germline assignment: CDR1 GTSNPN and CDR2 SVGIG (reference sequence). V gave up 2 bases and J gave up 8 bases; unmatched junction bases: 7. This CDR3 contains 13 residues. CDR3 sequence (DNA): TGTGCCTGGAGTCTAGGACAGGGAAGAGGCTACACCTTC. Residues: CAWSLGQGRGYTF.

This clone was observed a few times. The chain uses TRBV5-5 and TRBJ1-1; no definite D call. This CDR3 spans 14 amino acids. V lost 2 bases to trimming and J lost 7 bases, with 15 bases between them. From germline, CDR1 is SGHKS and CDR2 YYEKEE (reference sequence). The CDR3 sequence: CASSFEGGRDEAFF. CDR3 nucleotides: TGTGCCAGCAGCTTCGAGGGAGGTCGGGATGAAGCTTTCTTT.

The chain carries TRBV7-2 and TRBJ1-3; the D gene is possibly TRBD1 (5 bases). The germline CDR1 and CDR2 sequences are SGHTA and FQGNSA. V was trimmed by 6 bases and J by 8 bases, leaving 14 bases between them. The CDR3 has 13 amino acids. The CDR3 coding sequence is TGTGCCAGCAGTCCCGCCCGGGGGGACACCATATATTTT. As protein: CASSPARGDTIYF.

This clone was recorded once. The chain uses TRBV9 and TRBJ1-2; weak D call: TRBD1 (6 bases). V was clipped by 3 bases and J by 5 bases, with 20 bases between them. From germline, CDR1 is SGDLS and CDR2 YYNGEE. The CDR3 contains 16 residues. The CDR3 coding sequence is TGTGCCAGCAGCGGGCCGACAGGCCCAAGGGCATATGGCTACACCTTC. Amino acids: CASSGPTGPRAYGYTF.

This chain joins TRBV5-1 and TRBJ2-7; 8 nucleotides match TRBD1. Germline CDR1 and CDR2: SGHRS and YFSETQ. J lost 1 base, V lost 2 bases, and 2 bases had no gene match. The CDR3 length is 14 residues. CDR3 loop: CASSFWTGSYEQYF. The CDR3 region has the DNA TGCGCCAGCAGCTTTTGGACAGGGTCCTACGAGCAGTACTTC.

The genes are TRBV5-5 and TRBJ2-7; D gene uncertain. Germline V gene sequence: CDR1 SGHKS, CDR2 YYEKEE (reference sequence). The CDR3 contains 13 residues. V gave up 6 bases and J gave up 0 bases, with 10 bases separating them. As DNA, the CDR3 is TGTGCCAGCACGTTGGGCAGCTCCTACGAGCAGTACTTC. This encodes CASTLGSSYEQYF. The entire variable domain, with the rest obtained from reference TRBV5-5 and TRBJ2-7, is as follows: DAGVTQSPTHLIKTRGQQVTLRCSPISGHKSVSWYQQVLGQGPQFIFQYYEKEERGRGNFPDRFSARQFPNYSSELNVNALLLGDSALYLCASTLGSSYEQYFGPGTRLTVT.

The V gene is TRBV19, the J gene TRBJ1-1; weak D call: TRBD1 (6 bases). This CDR3 is 16 amino acids long. Germline V gene data show CDR1 as LNHDA and CDR2 as SQIVND (reference sequence). Trimming shortened V by 3 bases and J by 3 bases, and 17 bases separated the two germline ends. The CDR3: CASSMGLGGGYTEAFF. CDR3 DNA sequence: TGTGCCAGTAGTATGGGCTTGGGGGGGGGCTACACTGAAGCTTTCTTT.

This chain uses TRBV15 with TRBJ2-1; TRBD1 might be the D (5 bases). The length of the CDR3 is 15 residues. The germline CDR1 and CDR2 sequences are LNHNV and YYDKDF (reference sequence). V was shortened by 2 bases and J by 6 bases, with 14 bases between the two germline ends. CDR3 in amino acids: CATSRTHLQGNEQFF. CDR3 DNA sequence: TGTGCCACCAGCAGAACTCATCTGCAGGGCAATGAGCAGTTCTTC. Complete variable domain (other parts from reference TRBV15 and TRBJ2-1): DAMVIQNPRYQVTQFGKPVTLSCSQTLNHNVMYWYQQKSSQAPKLLFHYYDKDFNNEADTPDNFQSRRPNTSFCFLDIRSPGLGDTAMYLCATSRTHLQGNEQFFGPGTRLTVL.

The J gene is TRBJ1-6, the V gene TRBV30; perhaps TRBD1 as D (6 bases). Germline assignment: CDR1 GTSNPN and CDR2 SVGIG (reference sequence). Trimming removed 0 bases from V and 9 bases from J, with 12 bases in between. The length of the CDR3 is 14 residues. CDR3 amino acids: CAWSVWRGGSPLHF. The DNA of the CDR3 is TGTGCCTGGAGTGTGTGGAGAGGGGGTTCACCCCTCCACTTT.

The J gene is TRBJ2-7, the V gene TRBV5-4; the match to TRBD1 covers 7 bases. Germline CDR1 SGHNT, CDR2 YYREEE (reference sequence). Losses at the gene ends were 2 bases for V and 5 bases for J; bases not matched to a gene: 7. The CDR3 length is 14 residues. The CDR3 coding sequence is TGTGCCAGCAGCTTTATAAGCAGGGGGAACGAGCAGTACTTC. Its protein product is CASSFISRGNEQYF.

The chain joins TRBV7-9 to TRBJ1-2; D remains ambiguous. This CDR3 has 14 amino acids. Germline V gene lookup returns CDR1 SEHNR and CDR2 FQNEAQ (reference sequence). Trimming stripped 1 base from V and 4 bases from J, with 10 bases between. CDR3 loop: CASSLGQAFYGYTF. The CDR3 DNA sequence: TGTGCCAGCAGCTTAGGTCAGGCTTTCTATGGCTACACCTTC.

The chain is built from TRBV6-5 and TRBJ1-3; D is unresolved. Germline loops: CDR1 MNHEY, CDR2 SVGAGI. The CDR3 spans 13 residues. V was pared by 5 bases and J by 4 bases, with 9 bases between. The chain's CDR3 is CASSLRQGNTIYF. The CDR3 DNA is TGTGCCAGCAGTCTCCGTCAGGGAAACACCATATATTTT.

This clone has a handful of counts. The rearrangement uses TRBV5-1 and TRBJ2-3; 10 bases match TRBD2. Per the germline V gene, CDR1 is SGHRS and CDR2 is YFSETQ. CDR3 length: 19 amino acids. Trimming removed 0 bases from V and 1 base from J; junction bases left unmatched: 11. The CDR3 region has the DNA TGCGCCAGCAGCTTGGGTCTAGCGGGGGACTCATCTGGCACAGATACGCAGTATTTT. Its translation is CASSLGLAGDSSGTDTQYF.

This clone came up once. V and J are TRBV19 and TRBJ2-3; D call uncertain. V dropped 1 base and J dropped 6 bases, with 11 bases sitting between them. CDR1 is LNHDA and CDR2 is SQIVND in the germline V gene (reference sequence). This CDR3 has 14 residues. The CDR3: CASSIAQEWDTQYF. For the CDR3, the DNA is TGTGCCAGTAGTATAGCCCAGGAATGGGATACGCAGTATTTT. The full variable domain, in which reference TRBV19 and TRBJ2-3 provide the parts outside the CDR3, is DGGITQSPKYLFRKEGQNVTLSCEQNLNHDAMYWYRQDPGQGLRLIYYSQIVNDFQKGDIAEGYSVSREKKESFPLTVTSAQKNPTAFYLCASSIAQEWDTQYFGPGTRLTVL.

This clone came up once. This chain links TRBV9 with TRBJ1-1, with unresolved D. Germline V lookup: CDR1 SGDLS, CDR2 YYNGEE. This CDR3 spans 13 amino acids. Deletions cut 3 bases from V and 0 bases from J, with 6 bases between. CDR3 bases: TGTGCCAGCAGCGCAACAATGAACACTGAAGCTTTCTTT. Translating gives CASSATMNTEAFF.

V gene TRBV5-1 combines with J gene TRBJ2-5; possibly TRBD2 for D (6 bases). CDR3 length: 13 amino acids. V lost 6 bases and J lost 1, with 10 bases in between. CDR1 is SGHRS and CDR2 is YFSETQ in the germline V gene. In DNA, the CDR3 is TGCGCCAGCAACCGGGGGAGCCAAGAGACCCAGTACTTC. It translates to CASNRGSQETQYF.

Only one count was recorded for this clone. This chain joins TRBV6-5 and TRBJ2-5; D unresolved. The J call may be faulty, since TRBJ2-7 better matches the DNA end. Per germline, CDR1 MNHEY and CDR2 SVGAGI. The CDR3 is 12 amino acids. This chain's CDR3 is CATRRDSYEQYF. The CDR3 bases are TGTGCCACGAGAAGGGACTCCTACGAGCAGTACTTC.

This clone was counted between two and nine times. The chain carries TRBV5-1 and TRBJ1-2; D is unresolved. The CDR3 is 14 residues long. V gave up 1 base and J gave up 4 bases, with 11 bases separating them. Germline V gives CDR1 SGHRS, CDR2 YFSETQ. The CDR3 loop reads CASSLLENTYGYTF. The CDR3 bases are TGCGCCAGCAGCTTGTTGGAGAACACCTATGGCTACACCTTC.

The rearrangement joins TRBV7-3 to TRBJ2-1, with TRBD1 matching over 8 bases. Germline-derived CDR1 and CDR2 are SGHTA and FQGTGA. CDR3 size: 13 residues. V lost 3 bases and J lost 5; bases outside the gene matches: 0. The CDR3 protein is CASSLDRDNEQFF. The CDR3 DNA sequence: TGTGCCAGCAGCTTGGACAGGGACAATGAGCAGTTCTTC.

The V call is TRBV7-9, the J call TRBJ1-1; weak D call: TRBD1 (5 bases). Looked up from germline, CDR1 is SEHNR and CDR2 is FQNEAQ (reference sequence). This CDR3 is 11 amino acids long. V dropped 6 bases and J dropped 6 bases, with 8 bases sitting between them. The CDR3 is CASRGEAEAFF. The DNA for the CDR3 is TGTGCCAGCAGGGGGGAGGCTGAAGCTTTCTTT. The complete variable domain, with remaining parts taken from reference TRBV7-9 and TRBJ1-1, reads DTGVSQNPRHKITKRGQNVTFRCDPISEHNRLYWYRQTLGQGPEFLTYFQNEAQLEKSRLLSDRFSAERPKGSFSTLEIQRTEQGDSAMYLCASRGEAEAFFGQGTRLTVV.

CDR3 protein: CASSYYGTDSYGYTF. The CDR3 region has the DNA TGTGCCAGCAGTTACTACGGGACAGACTCCTATGGCTACACCTTC. This rearrangement joins TRBV6-5 to TRBJ1-2, with 7 positions matching TRBD1. Germline V gives CDR1 MNHEY, CDR2 SVGAGI. V was clipped by 1 base and J by 4 bases; unmatched bases: 6. CDR3 length: 15 residues.

The chain carries TRBV6-1 and TRBJ1-2; 7 bases align to TRBD1. Germline CDR1 reads MNHNS; CDR2 reads SASEGT. V lost 4 bases to trimming and J lost 6 bases; unmatched junction nucleotides: 2. The CDR3 is 12 amino acids. The CDR3 region has the DNA TGTGCCAGCAGTGGACAGGGAGATGGCTACACCTTC. It yields the protein CASSGQGDGYTF.

The genes are TRBV29-1 and TRBJ1-1, with D possibly TRBD1 on 5 matching bases. The CDR3 consists of 14 residues. Trimming took off 4 bases at V and 4 bases at J, with 16 bases between the two ends. Germline loops: CDR1 SQVTM, CDR2 ANQGSEA. The CDR3 DNA reads as TGCAGCGTTGCGGTACAGGTGGTGGGCACTGAAGCTTTCTTT. Residues: CSVAVQVVGTEAFF.

The chain carries TRBV7-3 and TRBJ2-4; possible D gene TRBD2, 5 bases. CDR1 and CDR2 (germline): SGHTA, FQGTGA. The V end lost 10 bases, the J end lost 8 bases, and 9 bases lay between the germline ends. There are 10 residues in the CDR3. As DNA, the CDR3 is TGTGCCAAGATCGGGGACATTCAGTACTTC. Protein product: CAKIGDIQYF.

V and J are TRBV7-3 and TRBJ1-5, with no clear D. Per the germline V gene, CDR1 is SGHTA and CDR2 is FQGTGA. V was clipped by 5 bases and J by 5 bases, with 22 bases between them. CDR3 length: 17 residues. Here the CDR3 DNA reads TGTGCCAGCAGCCCTCATCCCGGGAGGGAAAAAGATCAGCCCCAGCATTTT. Amino acid sequence: CASSPHPGREKDQPQHF.

V and J are TRBV6-6 and TRBJ1-1; D is uncertain. The V gene lost 5 bases and the J gene lost 6 bases, with 19 bases spanning the gap. From germline, CDR1 is MNHNY and CDR2 SVGAGI (reference sequence). The CDR3 is 15 amino acids. As DNA, the CDR3 is TGTGCCAGCAGTCGCAATATAATTTCGGGTGCTGAAGCTTTCTTT. Its translation is CASSRNIISGAEAFF.

The J gene is TRBJ2-3, the V gene TRBV5-1; possibly TRBD2 for D (6 bases). Germline-derived CDR1 and CDR2 are SGHRS and YFSETQ. This CDR3 is 14 amino acids long. Trimming removed 6 bases from V and 4 bases from J, with 15 bases in between. CDR3 DNA: TGCGCCAGCACCCTTGGGGTAGCGGCAGATACGCAGTATTTT. Protein product: CASTLGVAADTQYF.

J is TRBJ2-2 and V is TRBV2; the match to TRBD2 covers 10 bases. The CDR3 contains 15 residues. Trimming removed 6 bases from V and 6 bases from J; junction bases left unmatched: 7. Looked up from germline, CDR1 is SNHLY and CDR2 is FYNNEI. As DNA, the CDR3 is TGTGCCAGCAGGCCCGGACTAGCGGAGTCCGGGGAGCTGTTTTTT. This sequence encodes CASRPGLAESGELFF.